Below are 21 T cell receptor beta chains sequenced from a single sample in a study of T-cell reconstitution after alpha-beta-depleted transplantation in children. Unique molecular identifiers featured in how the TCRbeta library was prepared. TCRdb reprocessed the PCR reads with MiXCR, giving one entry per CDR3 protein. The data show roughly 790,000 distinct CDR3 sequences, roughly 16% seen once. Material: PBMCs, mostly from graft donor cells, obtained 360 days after TCRalphabeta/CD19-depleted stem cell transplant. The origin of the receptors is a male patient between 5 and 17 years old who had a stem cell transplant for acute lymphoblastic leukemia, so the T cells may come from the graft donor.

This clonotype has just a few counts. The chain carries TRBV5-1 and TRBJ2-7; 10 nucleotides agree with TRBD2. Germline assignment: CDR1 SGHRS and CDR2 YFSETQ. The CDR3 is 16 amino acids. V lost 0 bases and J lost 0; bases outside the gene matches: 3. In nucleotides, the CDR3 is TGCGCCAGCAGCTTGGCCGGGACTAGCGTCTCCTACGAGCAGTACTTC. It encodes CASSLAGTSVSYEQYF.

Only a few counts were recorded for this clonotype. The V and J genes are TRBV7-9 and TRBJ2-1; 9 bases line up with TRBD1. Germline V gives CDR1 SEHNR, CDR2 FQNEAQ (reference sequence). The CDR3 consists of 16 residues. Germline trimming cut 6 bases from V and 2 bases from J; bases unmatched to any gene: 8. CDR3 DNA sequence: TGTGCCAGCAGGGGGTTAACAGGGGGCCCCTACAATGAGCAGTTCTTC. This encodes CASRGLTGGPYNEQFF. Combining the CDR3 with reference TRBV7-9 and TRBJ2-1 gives the whole variable domain DTGVSQNPRHKITKRGQNVTFRCDPISEHNRLYWYRQTLGQGPEFLTYFQNEAQLEKSRLLSDRFSAERPKGSFSTLEIQRTEQGDSAMYLCASRGLTGGPYNEQFFGPGTRLTVL.

The genes are TRBV5-1 and TRBJ2-7; maybe TRBD1 (6 bases). This CDR3 has 14 amino acids. The V gene lost 4 bases and the J gene lost 2 bases, with 13 bases spanning the gap. Germline V gene sequence: CDR1 SGHRS, CDR2 YFSETQ. The CDR3 loop is CASSRSGDPYEQYF. The CDR3 nucleotides read TGCGCCAGCAGCAGGTCAGGGGACCCCTACGAGCAGTACTTC. Filled out from reference TRBV5-1 and TRBJ2-7, the complete variable domain reads KAGVTQTPRYLIKTRGQQVTLSCSPISGHRSVSWYQQTPGQGLQFLFEYFSETQRNKGNFPGRFSGRQFSNSRSEMNVSTLELGDSALYLCASSRSGDPYEQYFGPGTRLTVT.

The J gene is TRBJ1-2, the V gene TRBV5-1, with D maybe TRBD1 (6 bases). Trimming removed 3 bases from V and 0 bases from J, with 18 bases in between. This CDR3 has 17 amino acids. The germline V gene has CDR1 SGHRS and CDR2 YFSETQ. In nucleotides, the CDR3 is TGCGCCAGCAGCTGGGGAGGACAGCCAAACTCTAACTATGGCTACACCTTC. Residues: CASSWGGQPNSNYGYTF. Supplemented by reference TRBV5-1 and TRBJ1-2, the full variable domain reads KAGVTQTPRYLIKTRGQQVTLSCSPISGHRSVSWYQQTPGQGLQFLFEYFSETQRNKGNFPGRFSGRQFSNSRSEMNVSTLELGDSALYLCASSWGGQPNSNYGYTFGSGTRLTVV.

The V gene is TRBV14, the J gene TRBJ1-2, with a tentative D call TRBD1 (5 bases). The germline V gene has CDR1 SGHDN and CDR2 FVKESK. With 4 bases removed from V and 2 bases from J, the gap between germline ends came to 8 bases. This CDR3 contains 13 residues. CDR3 DNA sequence: TGTGCCAGCAGCCGAGGGACCAACTATGGCTACACCTTC. Its translation: CASSRGTNYGYTF.

This rearrangement joins TRBV12-3 or TRBV12-4 to TRBJ1-4; D possibly corresponds to TRBD1 (6 bases). CDR3 length: 14 residues. V dropped 7 bases and J dropped 4 bases, with 13 bases sitting between them. The CDR3 DNA reads TGTGCCAGCATTTTTGGACAGATTAATGAAAAACTGTTTTTT. Residues: CASIFGQINEKLFF.

This clonotype was detected only a few times. CDR3 sequence (DNA): TGTGCCAGCAGTCCCTCTTACCCCGAGGAACTGTTTTTT. Encoded protein: CASSPSYPEELFF. The chain carries TRBV7-9 and TRBJ1-4, with unresolved D. The V end was cut by 6 bases, the J end by 12 bases, with 17 bases between. Germline CDR1 is SEHNR and CDR2 is FQNEAQ (reference sequence). CDR3 size: 13 residues.

This clonotype was seen only once. V usage is TRBV7-9 and J usage is TRBJ2-7, with D perhaps matching TRBD1 (5 bases). Trimming removed 4 bases from V and 0 bases from J, with 13 bases in between. Per germline, CDR1 SEHNR and CDR2 FQNEAQ (reference sequence). CDR3 length equals 15 residues. The CDR3 reads CASSSFPDSSYEQYF. CDR3 DNA sequence: TGTGCCAGCAGCTCATTTCCCGACAGCTCCTACGAGCAGTACTTC.

The chain couples TRBV20-1 to TRBJ2-7, with unresolved D. The CDR3 consists of 12 residues. CDR1 is DFQATT, CDR2 SNEGSKA, per germline (reference sequence). V was shortened by 2 bases and J by 2 bases, with 7 bases between the two germline ends. This CDR3 is CSARSITYEQYF. DNA for the CDR3: TGCAGTGCTAGATCGATTACCTACGAGCAGTACTTC.

This clonotype was seen only a few times. The V and J genes are TRBV6-1 and TRBJ1-6, with TRBD1 identical over 8 bases. This CDR3 has 15 residues. CDR1 and CDR2 from the germline V gene are MNHNS and SASEGT. Trimming took 3 bases from V and 7 from J; bases not matched to a gene: 5. The CDR3 here is CASSDWTGRNSPLHF. In DNA, the CDR3 is TGTGCCAGCAGTGACTGGACAGGGCGCAATTCACCCCTCCACTTT.

This clonotype was seen more than once but under ten times. The chain employs TRBV7-8 and TRBJ2-3; 10 bases match TRBD2. Germline CDR1 reads SGHVS; CDR2 reads FQNEAQ. The CDR3 has 14 amino acids. V gave up 7 bases and J gave up 5 bases; unmatched junction bases: 6. This chain's CDR3 is CASTQAGGRDTQYF. The DNA of the CDR3 is TGTGCCAGCACACAAGCGGGAGGGAGAGATACGCAGTATTTT.

This rearrangement joins TRBV4-1 to TRBJ2-5; possible D gene TRBD2, 5 bases. This CDR3 is built from 14 residues. Per germline, CDR1 MGHRA and CDR2 YSYEKL. V was clipped by 8 bases and J by 2 bases, with 15 bases between them. The CDR3 here is CASRTSGIQETQYF. CDR3 in DNA: TGCGCCAGCCGGACCAGCGGAATACAAGAGACCCAGTACTTC.

In this sample, this clonotype turned up a few times. V is TRBV7-2 and J is TRBJ2-3; D not resolved. CDR3 length: 14 amino acids. Trimming took off 4 bases at V and 3 bases at J, with 11 bases between the two ends. CDR1 is SGHTA and CDR2 is FQGNSA in the germline V gene. The CDR3 region has the DNA TGTGCCAGCAGCTCCACCCCAGCGACAGATACGCAGTATTTT. Translating gives CASSSTPATDTQYF.

This rearrangement joins TRBV29-1 to TRBJ2-7; 10 bases line up with TRBD2. After removal of 6 bases from V and 0 bases from J, the junction contained 5 bases not matched to a gene. This CDR3 is 14 amino acids long. Germline V gene sequence: CDR1 SQVTM, CDR2 ANQGSEA. The CDR3 here is CSVKTSGSSYEQYF. The CDR3 coding sequence is TGCAGCGTGAAGACTAGCGGGTCCTCCTACGAGCAGTACTTC.

The sample holds many counts of this clonotype. The chain has TRBV7-8 and TRBJ2-5; D not resolved. Germline V gene sequence: CDR1 SGHVS, CDR2 FQNEAQ. Trimming took off 3 bases at V and 5 bases at J, with 7 bases between the two ends. CDR3 length: 12 residues. CDR3 DNA: TGTGCCAGCAGCTTTCTCATCGAGACCCAGTACTTC. Protein sequence: CASSFLIETQYF.

The chain has TRBV20-1 and TRBJ2-7; D gene unclear. In germline, CDR1 is DFQATT, CDR2 SNEGSKA (reference sequence). CDR3 length: 13 residues. V dropped 5 bases and J dropped 0 bases, with 11 bases sitting between them. The CDR3 nucleotides read TGCAGTGCTTCCGGGCCCTACTCCTACGAGCAGTACTTC. Protein product: CSASGPYSYEQYF.

This clonotype was seen ten or more times. This rearrangement joins TRBV3-1 to TRBJ1-5; a weak D match, TRBD1 (6 bases). CDR1 is LGHDT and CDR2 is YNNKEL in the germline V gene (reference sequence). This CDR3 has 14 residues. The V gene lost 5 bases and the J gene lost 7 bases, with 15 bases spanning the gap. The DNA for the CDR3 is TGTGCCAGCAGCGTCGGGGGGGCGCGCCAGCCCCAGCATTTT. This sequence encodes CASSVGGARQPQHF.

This clonotype has just a few counts. V usage is TRBV15 and J usage is TRBJ2-1; the D gene is possibly TRBD2 (6 bases). Germline CDR1 LNHNV, CDR2 YYDKDF (reference sequence). The CDR3 is made up of 16 amino acids. Trimming took 1 base from V and 2 from J, leaving 12 bases between them. The CDR3 bases are TGTGCCACCAGCAGAGGGGAGGCGGGCCCCTACAATGAGCAGTTCTTC. Residues: CATSRGEAGPYNEQFF.

This clonotype appeared a few times. V is TRBV3-1 and J is TRBJ1-4; D not certain. V was shortened by 4 bases and J by 7 bases, with 16 bases between the two germline ends. The CDR3 has 15 amino acids. CDR1 is LGHDT, CDR2 YNNKEL, per germline (reference sequence). The DNA for the CDR3 is TGTGCCAGCAGCCTCGACCCGACGGTGGGTGAAAAACTGTTTTTT. This sequence encodes CASSLDPTVGEKLFF.

This clonotype appeared a few times. The chain combines TRBV4-2 with TRBJ2-3; D is perhaps TRBD2 (5 bases). CDR1 LGHNA and CDR2 YNFKEQ come from the germline V gene. The V end lost 1 base, the J end lost 0 bases, and 11 bases lay between the germline ends. This CDR3 has 16 residues. The CDR3 coding sequence is TGTGCCAGCAGCCAAGGTCGCGGGTTTAGCACAGATACGCAGTATTTT. This encodes CASSQGRGFSTDTQYF.

The CDR3 reads CASSFSAGVLETQYF. DNA for the CDR3: TGCGCCAGCAGCTTTTCTGCAGGGGTGTTGGAGACCCAGTACTTC. This chain links TRBV5-1 with TRBJ2-5, with a tentative D call TRBD1 (6 bases). The V and J ends lost 2 bases and 5 bases respectively, with 16 bases between them. Germline V gives CDR1 SGHRS, CDR2 YFSETQ. The CDR3 spans 15 residues.